Listed below are T cell receptor beta chains from one sample, sequenced in a study of cytomegalovirus exposure and HLA in healthy donors. Sequenced by immunoSEQ multiplex PCR; TCRdb stores in-frame clones only, minus some. The sample lists over 250,000 clones; roughly 90% were seen once. Sequencing was done on a sample of PBMCs. These receptors were taken from a woman in her twenties or thirties in good health and CMV-seropositive. CDR3s include the opening cysteine and the closing phenylalanine or tryptophan. D genes are given only for firm matches. Size is omitted from some rows. Given values are once, few, many or a class for expanded clones.

j_gene,abundance,v_gene,d_gene,CDR3aa,CDR3nt
TRBJ1-4,-,TRBV6-5,TRBD1,CASSLDRGHEKLFF,TGTGCCAGCAGTCTCGACAGGGGGCATGAAAAACTGTTTTTT
TRBJ2-1,-,TRBV9,TRBD2,CASSPQAGGGGSYNEQFF,TGTGCCAGCAGCCCTCAAGCAGGAGGCGGGGGGTCCTACAATGAGCAGTTCTTC
TRBJ2-7,-,TRBV13,TRBD2,CASSLGRGGRYEQYF,TGTGCCAGCAGCTTAGGGCGGGGGGGCCGCTACGAGCAGTACTTC
TRBJ2-7,-,TRBV6-1,-,CASKGTFYEQYF,TGTGCCAGCAAGGGTACCTTCTACGAGCAGTACTTC
TRBJ2-5,-,TRBV7-6,-,CASSLAQWEQRKETQYF,TGTGCCAGCAGCTTAGCGCAGTGGGAGCAAAGGAAGGAGACCCAGTACTTC
TRBJ2-7,-,TRBV27,-,CASSLRGLASYEQYF,TGTGCCAGCAGTTTACGAGGACTGGCTTCCTACGAGCAGTACTTC
TRBJ1-3,-,TRBV29-1,TRBD1,CSVEGQFLSGNTIYF,TGCAGCGTGGAGGGACAGTTCTTATCTGGAAACACCATATATTTT
TRBJ2-3,few,TRBV6-4,-,CASSDSSSTDTQYF,TGTGCCAGCAGTGACTCTAGCTCCACAGATACGCAGTATTTT
TRBJ2-1,-,TRBV11-3,-,CASRRDGDNEQFF,TGTGCCAGCAGAAGGGACGGCGACAATGAGCAGTTCTTC
TRBJ1-5,-,TRBV6-7,-,CASRYRAADSNQPQHF,TGTGCCAGCAGGTACAGGGCAGCTGATAGCAATCAGCCCCAGCATTTT
TRBJ2-2,-,TRBV2,-,CASTGALTRGDTGELFF,TGTGCCAGCACCGGGGCCCTAACCAGGGGTGACACCGGGGAGCTGTTTTTT
TRBJ1-1,once,TRBV4-1,-,CASSQGTHGLEAFF,TGCGCCAGCAGCCAAGGTACACACGGCCTAGAAGCTTTCTTT
TRBJ2-2,-,TRBV7-6,-,CASSLGRAGTGELFF,TGTGCCAGCAGCTTAGGCAGGGCCGGCACCGGGGAGCTGTTTTTT
TRBJ1-1,-,TRBV30,-,CAWSDGTGTEAFF,TGTGCCTGGAGTGACGGAACCGGGACAGAAGCTTTCTTT
TRBJ2-1,-,TRBV27,-,CASSSRQGLEGDEQFF,TGTGCCAGCAGTTCCAGACAGGGTTTGGAGGGTGATGAGCAGTTCTTC
TRBJ1-4,-,TRBV9,TRBD1,CASSVDGQDNSEKLFF,TGTGCCAGCAGCGTAGACGGACAGGACAATAGTGAAAAACTGTTTTTT
TRBJ2-7,-,TRBV12-5,TRBD2,CASGLVQQRGRFYEQYF,TGTGCTAGTGGTTTGGTACAACAGCGGGGAAGGTTCTACGAGCAGTACTTC
TRBJ1-1,once,TRBV7-2,-,CASSFYRENTEAFF,TGTGCCAGCAGCTTTTACAGGGAGAACACTGAAGCTTTCTTT
TRBJ2-3,-,TRBV9,TRBD2,CASSVDSGGNQGDTQYF,TGTGCCAGCAGCGTAGATAGCGGGGGAAACCAGGGAGATACGCAGTATTTT
TRBJ2-3,-,TRBV5-1,TRBD1,CASRLLDRPRDTQYF,TGCGCCAGCAGACTCCTGGACAGGCCCAGGGATACGCAGTATTTT
TRBJ1-2,-,TRBV7-6,TRBD1,CASSLGTGVGYTF,TGTGCCAGCAGCCTCGGGACAGGGGTCGGCTACACCTTC
TRBJ1-4,once,TRBV29-1,-,CSVARDEKLFF,TGCAGCGTTGCCAGGGATGAAAAACTGTTTTTT
TRBJ2-1,-,TRBV7-2,TRBD2,CASSLSLLAGSNEQFF,TGTGCCAGCAGCTTATCCCTGCTAGCGGGGAGCAATGAGCAGTTCTTC
TRBJ2-1,-,TRBV4-3,TRBD2,CASSQVYGRAPFF,TGCGCCAGCAGCCAAGTCTACGGGAGGGCCCCGTTCTTC
TRBJ2-5,-,TRBV30,TRBD1,CAWSVGQGLETQYF,TGTGCCTGGAGTGTAGGACAGGGGTTAGAGACCCAGTACTTC
TRBJ2-1,-,TRBV2,-,CASSGGDTTYNEQFF,TGTGCCAGCAGTGGAGGGGACACCACCTACAATGAGCAGTTCTTC
TRBJ2-5,-,TRBV11-2,-,CASSSPFRETQYF,TGTGCCAGCAGCTCCCCGTTCAGGGAGACCCAGTACTTC
TRBJ2-5,few,TRBV4-2,-,CASSQVDQQETQYF,TGTGCCAGCAGCCAAGTTGACCAACAAGAGACCCAGTACTTC
TRBJ2-7,-,TRBV27,-,CASSFSALGYEQYF,TGTGCCAGCAGTTTCTCGGCCCTAGGCTACGAGCAGTACTTC
TRBJ2-1,-,TRBV6-1,-,CASSPPQGYNEQFF,TGTGCCAGCAGTCCCCCACAGGGCTACAATGAGCAGTTCTTC
TRBJ2-7,-,TRBV6-5,-,CASSYRDLGYEQYF,TGTGCCAGCAGTTACAGGGACTTGGGTTACGAGCAGTACTTC